The 24 T cell receptor beta chains presented below share a single source sample, sequenced in a study of blood T cells in healthy people across ages. Sample-barcoded 5' priming and a J-beta primer mix drove a second PCR of roughly 7 to 11 cycles. TCRdb ran MiXCR on the 5' RACE reads and lists one entry per CDR3 protein. The sample comprises 850,000 to 1,000,000 distinct CDR3 sequences, 51% of which are singletons, and about a fifth rests with the top ten. Material: blood. The receptors originated from a woman aged 55-70 years in good health.

The chain links TRBV4-1 to TRBJ2-3, with D maybe TRBD1 (6 bases). This CDR3 comprises 16 residues. Germline V gene data show CDR1 as MGHRA and CDR2 as YSYEKL. Trimming shortened V by 4 bases and J by 4 bases, and 18 bases separated the two germline ends. Written as DNA, the CDR3 is TGCGCCAGCAGCCCCAAGGACAGCACTGCAGCAGATACGCAGTATTTT. This translates into CASSPKDSTAADTQYF.

J is TRBJ2-7 and V is TRBV28; 9 bases are shared with TRBD1. The germline CDR1 and CDR2 sequences are MDHEN and SYDVKM. The trim removed 7 bases at V and 1 base at J, leaving 5 bases unmatched. The CDR3 has 14 amino acids. The CDR3 is CASIRQGGSYEQYF. The CDR3, as DNA: TGTGCCAGCATCCGACAGGGGGGTTCCTACGAGCAGTACTTC.

This rearrangement joins TRBV7-2 to TRBJ1-2, with D perhaps TRBD1 (6 bases). The CDR3 contains 13 residues. Germline values: CDR1 SGHTA, CDR2 FQGNSA. Trimming took off 5 bases at V and 8 bases at J, with 15 bases between the two ends. The chain's CDR3 is CASSRGQREGYTF. The CDR3, as DNA: TGTGCCAGCAGCCGCGGACAGAGGGAAGGCTACACCTTC.

This chain connects TRBV7-3 to TRBJ1-4; D is undetermined. Trimming cost V 4 bases and J 3 bases, with 15 bases left between them. Germline CDR1 and CDR2: SGHTA and FQGTGA. This CDR3 region has 16 residues. The CDR3 sequence: CASSSLLQRSNEKLFF. For the CDR3, the DNA is TGTGCCAGCAGCTCCCTTTTACAGAGATCTAATGAAAAACTGTTTTTT.

This rearrangement joins TRBV7-9 to TRBJ2-1; D is undetermined. Germline-derived CDR1 and CDR2 are SEHNR and FQNEAQ (reference sequence). This CDR3 has 13 residues. The V end lost 5 bases, the J end lost 10 bases, and 15 bases lay between the germline ends. CDR3 DNA: TGTGCCAGCAGCGCACCTAGTTTCTACGAGCAGTTCTTC. Its protein product is CASSAPSFYEQFF.

The chain joins TRBV7-8 to TRBJ2-1, with D tentatively TRBD1 (6 bases). This CDR3 has 15 residues. Trimming cost V 5 bases and J 5 bases, with 16 bases left between them. Germline values: CDR1 SGHVS, CDR2 FQNEAQ. As DNA, the CDR3 is TGTGCCAGCAGCCGAAACAGGGTCAGAAACAATGAGCAGTTCTTC. Its protein product is CASSRNRVRNNEQFF.

The chain employs TRBV20-1 and TRBJ1-2; D unresolved. Germline V CDR1 and CDR2: DFQATT, SNEGSKA (reference sequence). CDR3 length: 14 amino acids. V was pared by 2 bases and J by 3 bases, with 13 bases between. For the CDR3, the DNA is TGCAGTGCTAGAAAGGCCCTTTCTGACTATGGCTACACCTTC. As protein: CSARKALSDYGYTF.

Details on this clonotype: A much larger clone lies one base from this, so it may be a read error. The chain is built from TRBV6-5 and TRBJ2-7; 8 nucleotides line up with TRBD1. The CDR3 contains 16 residues. Per germline, CDR1 MNHEY and CDR2 SVGAGI. V was clipped by 2 bases and J by 7 bases; unmatched bases: 13. CDR3 coding DNA: TGTGCCAGCAGTTACGTCCCAGACAGGGGCGGCAATGAGCAGTACTTC. Its protein product is CASSYVPDRGGNEQYF.

This chain connects TRBV10-3 to TRBJ2-1; D remains ambiguous. V was trimmed by 2 bases and J by 10 bases, leaving 6 bases between them. The CDR3 runs to 11 residues. Per germline, CDR1 ENHRY and CDR2 SYGVKD. The CDR3 sequence: CAISESFEQFF. CDR3 DNA sequence: TGTGCCATCAGTGAGAGTTTCGAGCAGTTCTTC.

The gene calls are TRBV20-1 and TRBJ2-7; 7 nucleotides line up with TRBD2. This CDR3 has 12 residues. Germline CDR1 is DFQATT and CDR2 is SNEGSKA (reference sequence). Trimming took 6 bases from V and 4 from J; bases not matched to a gene: 6. The CDR3 protein is CSATLAAYEQYF. In DNA form, the CDR3 reads TGCAGTGCAACTCTAGCGGCTTACGAGCAGTACTTC.

The J gene is TRBJ2-2, the V gene TRBV6-2 or TRBV6-3, with unresolved D. CDR3 length: 14 amino acids. Deletions cut 0 bases from V and 7 bases from J, with 9 bases between. Germline V lookup: CDR1 MNHEY, CDR2 SVGEGT. The CDR3 coding sequence is TGTGCCAGCAGTTACTCCTCAGTCTTCGGGGAGCTGTTTTTT. This gives the protein CASSYSSVFGELFF.

The rearrangement links TRBV2 to TRBJ2-7; D tentatively reads TRBD1 or TRBD2 (5 bases each). Germline V gives CDR1 SNHLY, CDR2 FYNNEI. The CDR3 contains 14 residues. Between the trimmed V and J ends, which lost 1 base and 10 bases, there was a span of 17 bases. CDR3 in amino acids: CASSEDEQVGSQYF. CDR3 DNA sequence: TGTGCCAGCAGTGAAGACGAACAGGTGGGGAGCCAGTACTTC.

The genes are TRBV28 and TRBJ2-2; 9 nucleotides agree with TRBD1. This CDR3 comprises 16 residues. The V and J ends lost 5 bases and 4 bases, in that order; junction bases with no gene match: 8. CDR1 is MDHEN, CDR2 SYDVKM, per germline. The CDR3 nucleotides read TGTGCCAGCAGTCCTGGACAGGGGTATACCACCGGGGAGCTGTTTTTT. Its protein product is CASSPGQGYTTGELFF.

The chain links TRBV3-1 to TRBJ2-1; D is uncertain. Germline values: CDR1 LGHDT, CDR2 YNNKEL (reference sequence). The CDR3 has 14 residues. V was trimmed by 4 bases and J by 7 bases, leaving 14 bases between them. The CDR3 DNA is TGTGCCAGCAGCCCCCACCCCACTGAGAATGAGCAGTTCTTC. Translating gives CASSPHPTENEQFF.

This clonotype appeared a single time. The chain recombines TRBV4-3 with TRBJ2-5; TRBD1 agrees at 12 bases. The J call may be mistaken, given a closer DNA end match to TRBJ2-7. The CDR3 loop spans 14 amino acids. The germline CDR1 and CDR2 sequences are LGHNA and YSLEER. CDR3 DNA: TGCGCCAGCAGCTGGGGGACAGGGGGCAACGAGCAGTACTTC. Residues: CASSWGTGGNEQYF.

CDR3 residues: CASRPNTGSNEQFF. The CDR3 DNA reads TGCGCCAGCAGGCCTAACACAGGTAGCAATGAGCAGTTCTTC. The J gene is TRBJ2-1, the V gene TRBV5-1; TRBD1 might be the D (5 bases). CDR1 is SGHRS and CDR2 is YFSETQ in the germline V gene. The CDR3 runs to 14 residues. Trimming shortened V by 5 bases and J by 6 bases, and 15 bases separated the two germline ends.

This clonotype turned up a few times. CDR3 DNA sequence: TGTGCCAGCAGTGTAACAGGGGGAACCTACGAGCAGTACTTC. Encoded protein: CASSVTGGTYEQYF. The V call is TRBV11-2, the J call TRBJ2-7, with TRBD1 matching over 8 bases. Unmatched junction bases numbered 6, after V lost 6 bases and J lost 2 bases. The germline gives CDR1 SGHAT, CDR2 FQNNGV. The CDR3 has 14 amino acids.

The V and J genes are TRBV20-1 and TRBJ2-3; 11 nucleotides line up with TRBD2. The CDR3 runs to 16 residues. Losses at the gene ends were 5 bases for V and 5 bases for J; bases not matched to a gene: 12. Germline V lookup: CDR1 DFQATT, CDR2 SNEGSKA (reference sequence). This chain's CDR3 is CSAAGVAGGPGDTQYF. The CDR3 DNA is TGCAGTGCTGCTGGGGTAGCGGGAGGGCCGGGAGATACGCAGTATTTT.

This clonotype showed up many times. The chain uses TRBV20-1 and TRBJ2-7; D call uncertain. With 0 bases removed from V and 3 bases from J, the gap between germline ends came to 3 bases. Germline V lookup: CDR1 DFQATT, CDR2 SNEGSKA (reference sequence). CDR3 length equals 11 residues. This CDR3 reads CSAREDYEQYF. Here the CDR3 DNA reads TGCAGTGCTAGAGAGGACTACGAGCAGTACTTC.

The genes are TRBV7-9 and TRBJ2-1; unclear D gene. Trimming took 1 base from V and 4 from J, leaving 8 bases between them. The germline gives CDR1 SEHNR, CDR2 FQNEAQ (reference sequence). The CDR3 has 14 amino acids. The CDR3 loop reads CASSLDGIYNEQFF. The CDR3 DNA is TGTGCCAGCAGCTTAGACGGAATTTACAATGAGCAGTTCTTC. The full variable domain, with the rest looked up from reference TRBV7-9 and TRBJ2-1, is DTGVSQNPRHKITKRGQNVTFRCDPISEHNRLYWYRQTLGQGPEFLTYFQNEAQLEKSRLLSDRFSAERPKGSFSTLEIQRTEQGDSAMYLCASSLDGIYNEQFFGPGTRLTVL.

The chain carries TRBV29-1 and TRBJ1-1; D gene unclear. The germline V gene encodes CDR1 SQVTM and CDR2 ANQGSEA. V lost 2 bases and J lost 1, with 8 bases in between. CDR3 length equals 13 residues. CDR3 nucleotides: TGCAGCGTTGAAAATTTGGCGAACACTGAAGCTTTCTTT. This encodes CSVENLANTEAFF.

The chain links TRBV20-1 to TRBJ2-7, with D perhaps assigned TRBD1 or TRBD2 (5 bases each). Germline V gene sequence: CDR1 DFQATT, CDR2 SNEGSKA (reference sequence). The CDR3 has 13 residues. The CDR3, as DNA: TGCAGCGCCCCCCGGGACGGGACCTACGAGCAGTACTTC. As protein: CSAPRDGTYEQYF.

This clonotype has at least ten counts. At one of its ends the junction is not consistent with the germline gene, which may arise from a read error. The chain is built from TRBV5-1 and TRBJ2-5; no firm D call. The CDR3 has 14 amino acids. The germline CDR1 and CDR2 sequences are SGHRS and YFSETQ. CDR3: CASSLAVGRETQYF. The DNA for the CDR3 is TGTGCCAGCAGCTTGGCAGTCGGACGGGAGACCCAGTACTTC.

In its sample, this clonotype was seen once. J is TRBJ1-6 and V is TRBV14; 10 nucleotides align to TRBD1. The junction had 8 bases not matched to a gene; V was cut back by 4 bases and J by 14 bases. The CDR3 spans 14 residues. Germline CDR1 SGHDN, CDR2 FVKESK. CDR3 coding DNA: TGTGCCAGCAGCCCGGGACAGGGGATTCTAGCCCTCCACTTT. It is translated as CASSPGQGILALHF.